This TCR beta chain was sequenced in a study of blood T cell repertoires in COVID-19. Study as a whole: Acute and convalescent COVID-19 specimens originated in the United States, Italy and Spain. From T cells, B-cell-depleted T cells, or PBMCs came the material, which was cDNA or gDNA.

The ends were cut back, 8 bases at V and 2 bases at J, with 7 bases in the middle. The CDR3 loop spans 12 amino acids. Per germline, CDR1 SNHLY and CDR2 FYNNEI. Methods used by the authors: From reference gene primer amplification, estimates of nucleated cell counts were derived. Assay used: immunoSEQ multiplex PCR; TCRdb lists only in-frame clones, some missing. D and trimming were read from the DNA, whereas the V and J calls and clone size are those reported in that table. The data show 200,000 or so clones, around three quarters seen once. The genes are TRBV2 and TRBJ2-1, with a possible D match to TRBD2 (6 bases). The sequence derives from a man in his 60s with active or convalescent COVID-19. Sequences were obtained from peripheral blood. CDR3: CASGGTYNEQFF. DNA of the CDR3: TGTGCCAGCGGCGGGACCTACAATGAGCAGTTCTTC.